Listed here are 27 T cell receptor beta chains from one sample, sequenced in a study of shared clonotypes between healthy human individuals. The method was immunoSEQ multiplex PCR; TCRdb's version includes in-frame clones alone and lacks a portion of them. The data show over 2 million clones, over 85% seen once. Sequenced material: naive CD4+ T cells sorted from blood. Specified subset: CD45RA+ positively selected. Receptor source: a man aged 18-30 years in good health.

The chain joins TRBV6-6 to TRBJ1-2; 9 positions match TRBD1. The CDR3 totals 16 residues. V shed 5 bases and J 2 bases; nucleotides not matched to a gene: 9. Germline lookup yields CDR1 MNHNY and CDR2 SVGAGI (reference sequence). In DNA, the CDR3 is TGTGCCAGCAGTCCGCGGGGGACAGGGCTAAACTATGGCTACACCTTC. This codes for CASSPRGTGLNYGYTF.

This chain joins TRBV10-1 and TRBJ2-3; D remains unclear. This CDR3 has 14 residues. Germline V gene lookup returns CDR1 WNHNN and CDR2 SYGVQD (reference sequence). Trimming cost V 1 base and J 4 bases, with 9 bases left between them. The DNA of the CDR3 is TGCGCCAGCAGTGAGTTTGAAGGGCCAGATACGCAGTATTTT. Translating it yields CASSEFEGPDTQYF.

This chain links TRBV5-1 with TRBJ2-1, with 8 bases lining up with TRBD1. The V gene's germline CDR1 is SGHRS and CDR2 YFSETQ. This CDR3 region has 15 residues. The ends lost 4 bases at V and 0 bases at J; junction bases unmatched: 3. The CDR3: CASSHGTGSYNEQFF. As DNA, the CDR3 is TGCGCCAGCAGCCACGGGACAGGCTCCTACAATGAGCAGTTCTTC.

The V call is TRBV5-1, the J call TRBJ1-2, with D tentatively TRBD1 (5 bases). Germline V gives CDR1 SGHRS, CDR2 YFSETQ. The CDR3 extends over 15 amino acids. Trimming left V 4 bases short and J 8 bases short, with 21 bases between. This CDR3 reads CASSLYGTQVTGYTF. In DNA form, the CDR3 reads TGCGCCAGCAGCCTATACGGGACCCAGGTAACGGGCTACACCTTC.

The chain recombines TRBV7-2 with TRBJ1-2; D is unresolved. Germline CDR1 is SGHTA and CDR2 is FQGNSA. CDR3 size: 16 residues. V dropped 5 bases and J dropped 0 bases, with 16 bases sitting between them. The CDR3 reads CASSPNTLAANYGYTF. The CDR3 DNA reads TGTGCCAGCAGCCCAAACACTCTGGCGGCTAACTATGGCTACACCTTC.

This sequence joins TRBV2 and TRBJ1-1, with D tentatively TRBD1 (6 bases). Germline V CDR1 and CDR2: SNHLY, FYNNEI. The germline V and J ends were trimmed by 7 bases and 0 bases, with 15 bases remaining between them. CDR3 length equals 15 residues. The CDR3 region is CASTLSGDLNTEAFF. In DNA, the CDR3 is TGTGCCAGCACTCTATCAGGGGACTTGAACACTGAAGCTTTCTTT.

About this clone itself: A much larger clonotype is one base distant, so this may be a read error. The chain carries TRBV4-1 and TRBJ2-7; D call uncertain. V lost 0 bases, J lost 9 bases, and 18 bases lay in between. This CDR3 has 15 residues. CDR1 is MGHRA and CDR2 is YSYEKL in the germline V gene. The CDR3 DNA sequence: TGCGCCAGCAGCCAAGATTTGGGTACTCTTGTCAGGCAGTACTTC. This codes for CASSQDLGTLVRQYF.

This sequence joins TRBV19 and TRBJ2-3; 9 nucleotides align to TRBD1. This CDR3 has 14 residues. With V trimmed by 4 bases and J by 3 bases, 2 bases remained unmatched. Germline CDR1 LNHDA, CDR2 SQIVND (reference sequence). Here the CDR3 DNA reads TGTGCCAGTAGTAGAGGACAGGGGACAGATACGCAGTATTTT. Translation: CASSRGQGTDTQYF.

In DNA, the CDR3 is TGTGCCAGCAGTTTAATTCAGGGGGCAGGTGAAAAACTGTTTTTT. The encoded protein is CASSLIQGAGEKLFF. This chain connects TRBV28 to TRBJ1-4; TRBD1 aligns across 8 bases. V lost 2 bases, J lost 7 bases, and 6 bases stayed unmatched. Germline V CDR1 and CDR2: MDHEN, SYDVKM. This CDR3 is 15 amino acids long.

The CDR3 DNA follows: TGTGCCAGCAGCGTAGTGATCTACGAGCAGTACTTC. This translates into CASSVVIYEQYF. The V gene is TRBV9, the J gene TRBJ2-7; D remains ambiguous. Trimming pared 0 bases from V and 3 bases from J, leaving 4 bases between. CDR3 length: 12 residues. Germline V gene data show CDR1 as SGDLS and CDR2 as YYNGEE.

The chain combines TRBV2 with TRBJ1-1; D remains unclear. The length of the CDR3 is 13 residues. Trimming shortened V by 8 bases and J by 2 bases, and 12 bases separated the two germline ends. The germline gives CDR1 SNHLY, CDR2 FYNNEI. The CDR3 nucleotides are TGTGCCAGCGAGACCTACCCTAACACTGAAGCTTTCTTT. Translation: CASETYPNTEAFF. Full variable domain (outside the CDR3, taken from reference TRBV2 and TRBJ1-1): EPEVTQTPSHQVTQMGQEVILRCVPISNHLYFYWYRQILGQKVEFLVSFYNNEISEKSEIFDDQFSVERPDGSNFTLKIRSTKLEDSAMYFCASETYPNTEAFFGQGTRLTVV.

This chain connects TRBV29-1 to TRBJ2-5, with D unclear. The germline V and J ends were trimmed by 6 bases and 0 bases, with 8 bases remaining between them. The CDR3 consists of 12 residues. The germline V gene has CDR1 SQVTM and CDR2 ANQGSEA. CDR3 in amino acids: CSVAHNQETQYF. In DNA, the CDR3 is TGCAGCGTGGCACATAACCAAGAGACCCAGTACTTC.

A word on this clone: Other nucleotide sequences in the sample specify the same CDR3. This rearrangement joins TRBV28 to TRBJ2-7; 8 positions match TRBD1. The CDR3 runs to 12 residues. Unmatched junction bases numbered 4, after V lost 6 bases and J lost 6 bases. The V gene's germline CDR1 is MDHEN and CDR2 SYDVKM. The CDR3 here is CASSLTGVEQYF. CDR3 bases: TGTGCCAGCAGCTTGACAGGGGTCGAGCAGTACTTC.

The chain recombines TRBV5-1 with TRBJ1-1; D is undetermined. This CDR3 contains 13 residues. Germline V lookup: CDR1 SGHRS, CDR2 YFSETQ. V gave up 5 bases and J gave up 1 base, with 9 bases separating them. Written as DNA, the CDR3 is TGCGCCAGCAGTTCCACAGAGAACACTGAAGCTTTCTTT. It specifies CASSSTENTEAFF.

The V and J genes are TRBV5-6 and TRBJ1-2; TRBD1 aligns across 7 bases. In germline, CDR1 is SGHDT, CDR2 YYEEEE. The CDR3 spans 13 residues. The V gene end was trimmed by 7 bases and the J gene end by 4 bases; junction bases not matched to a gene: 7. This CDR3 reads CASRSGTAYGYTF. In nucleotides, the CDR3 is TGTGCCAGCCGATCCGGGACAGCCTATGGCTACACCTTC. Together with reference TRBV5-6 and TRBJ1-2, the CDR3 gives the full variable domain: DAGVTQSPTHLIKTRGQQVTLRCSPKSGHDTVSWYQQALGQGPQFIFQYYEEEERQRGNFPDRFSGHQFPNYSSELNVNALLLGDSALYLCASRSGTAYGYTFGSGTRLTVV.

This sequence joins TRBV7-2 and TRBJ2-1; 12 bases are a match to TRBD2. Germline V CDR1 and CDR2: SGHTA, FQGNSA. The V and J ends lost 3 bases and 10 bases, in that order; junction bases with no gene match: 10. The CDR3 covers 16 residues. CDR3: CASSFQLAGGGGEQFF. The DNA of the CDR3 is TGTGCCAGCAGCTTTCAACTAGCGGGAGGAGGCGGGGAGCAGTTCTTC.

V gene TRBV4-1 combines with J gene TRBJ2-5; TRBD2 might be the D (6 bases). V was pared by 0 bases and J by 2 bases, with 13 bases between. The CDR3 is 16 amino acids. Germline CDR1 and CDR2: MGHRA and YSYEKL. The CDR3 nucleotides read TGCGCCAGCAGCCAAGATCGGGGGACCTTGCAAGAGACCCAGTACTTC. Protein: CASSQDRGTLQETQYF.

This chain joins TRBV6-5 and TRBJ1-3, with D tentatively TRBD1 (6 bases). Per the germline V gene, CDR1 is MNHEY and CDR2 is SVGAGI. The ends were cut back, 8 bases at V and 0 bases at J, with 14 bases in the middle. This CDR3 is 15 amino acids long. The CDR3 spells CASSPGATSGNTIYF. The CDR3 DNA reads as TGTGCCAGCTCACCGGGGGCCACCTCTGGAAACACCATATATTTT.

This chain uses TRBV2 with TRBJ1-6, with D unresolved. The CDR3 is 14 amino acids. V dropped 9 bases and J dropped 0 bases, with 9 bases sitting between them. From germline, CDR1 is SNHLY and CDR2 FYNNEI. The CDR3 sequence: CASRTDSYNSPLHF. The CDR3 DNA follows: TGTGCCAGTAGGACGGACTCCTATAATTCACCCCTCCACTTT. The full variable domain, with the rest looked up from reference TRBV2 and TRBJ1-6, is EPEVTQTPSHQVTQMGQEVILRCVPISNHLYFYWYRQILGQKVEFLVSFYNNEISEKSEIFDDQFSVERPDGSNFTLKIRSTKLEDSAMYFCASRTDSYNSPLHFGNGTRLTVT.

The rearrangement links TRBV4-3 to TRBJ2-1; 15 nucleotides match TRBD2. Germline assignment: CDR1 LGHNA and CDR2 YSLEER. The CDR3 extends over 17 amino acids. V shed 3 bases, J shed 7 bases, and the junction held 7 bases outside the gene matches. The CDR3 DNA follows: TGCGCCAGCAGCCAGGGGGCCGGGACTAGCGGGAGGAATGAGCAGTTCTTC. It codes for CASSQGAGTSGRNEQFF.

V is TRBV10-1 and J is TRBJ2-7, with D perhaps assigned TRBD1 or TRBD2 (5 bases each). Trimming left V 3 bases short and J 3 bases short, with 15 bases between. Germline loops: CDR1 WNHNN, CDR2 SYGVQD (reference sequence). The CDR3 has 15 residues. The CDR3 nucleotides read TGCGCCAGCAGTGAAAATTGGGACCCATTCTACGAGCAGTACTTC. It specifies CASSENWDPFYEQYF.

The genes are TRBV28 and TRBJ1-3; the D gene is possibly TRBD1 (5 bases). In germline, CDR1 is MDHEN, CDR2 SYDVKM. This CDR3 has 14 residues. V was pared by 6 bases and J by 1 base, with 10 bases between. The DNA for the CDR3 is TGTGCCAGCAGGATCCAGGGTTCTGGAAACACCATATATTTT. This translates into CASRIQGSGNTIYF. The full variable domain, rest sourced from reference TRBV28 and TRBJ1-3, is DVKVTQSSRYLVKRTGEKVFLECVQDMDHENMFWYRQDPGLGLRLIYFSYDVKMKEKGDIPEGYSVSREKKERFSLILESASTNQTSMYLCASRIQGSGNTIYFGEGSWLTVV.

The CDR3 region is CASRYLPTGLAGGEQFF. DNA for the CDR3: TGTGCCAGCAGGTACCTTCCAACGGGACTAGCGGGGGGTGAGCAGTTCTTC. The rearrangement links TRBV2 to TRBJ2-1, with 15 nucleotides matching TRBD2. The CDR3 runs 17 residues. Germline CDR1 SNHLY, CDR2 FYNNEI. Unmatched junction bases numbered 12, after V lost 6 bases and J lost 9 bases.

The gene calls are TRBV30 and TRBJ1-4; 9 nucleotides agree with TRBD1. The ends lost 8 bases at V and 5 bases at J; junction bases unmatched: 6. Germline CDR1 and CDR2: GTSNPN and SVGIG (reference sequence). This CDR3 has 13 amino acids. The CDR3 loop is CAGTGTGNEKLFF. The CDR3, as DNA: TGTGCCGGCACCGGGACAGGGAATGAAAAACTGTTTTTT.

To note about this clone: This could be a read error, since a much larger clone is one nucleotide away. This chain uses TRBV30 with TRBJ1-5, with 8 bases fitting TRBD1. Germline CDR1 reads GTSNPN; CDR2 reads SVGIG (reference sequence). This CDR3 has 16 residues. V shed 5 bases, J shed 3 bases, and the junction held 12 bases outside the gene matches. CDR3 in amino acids: CAWSHTGTGFNQPQHF. The CDR3 DNA follows: TGTGCCTGGTCTCACACCGGGACAGGTTTCAATCAGCCCCAGCATTTT.

The CDR3 DNA sequence: TGTGCCAGCAGCCCTAGCGACTCCTACGAGCAGTACTTC. It encodes CASSPSDSYEQYF. J is TRBJ2-7 and V is TRBV27; TRBD2 might be the D (6 bases). The V and J ends lost 6 bases and 0 bases respectively, with 9 bases between them. Germline V CDR1 and CDR2: MNHEY, SMNVEV (reference sequence). CDR3 length equals 13 residues.

Of note for this clone: This could be a read error, since a much larger clone is one nucleotide away. The chain has TRBV7-9 and TRBJ1-5; D is unclear. The V end was cut by 3 bases, the J end by 0 bases, with 9 bases between. The CDR3 spans 15 residues. CDR1 is SEHNR and CDR2 is FQNEAQ in the germline V gene (reference sequence). In DNA form, the CDR3 reads TGTGCCAGCAGCTTGATGGGGAATAGCAATCAGCCCCAGCATTTT. It codes for CASSLMGNSNQPQHF.